This is a list of T cell receptor beta chains from one sample in a study of T-cell reconstitution after alpha-beta-depleted transplantation in children. MiXCR, applied by TCRdb to the PCR reads, yields one record per CDR3 protein. The sample lists about 400,000 distinct CDR3 sequences, 10% to 15% occurring once. This specimen was PBMCs, taken from the stem cell graft. The receptors shown here come from a human donor who donated a stem cell graft to a child with Fanconi anemia. CDR3s include the opening cysteine and the closing phenylalanine or tryptophan. D genes are given only for firm matches. Part of the rows lack a size; the others show once, few, many or a class for expanded clones.

>NA|many|TRBV7-2|TRBJ2-1
CASSLAWGEYNEQFF
TGTGCCAGCAGCTTAGCATGGGGGGAGTACAATGAGCAGTTCTTC
>NA|NA|TRBV7-9|TRBJ2-3
CASTPPGAGSTDTQYF
TGTGCCAGCACCCCCCCGGGGGCGGGGAGCACAGATACGCAGTATTTT
>TRBD2|NA|TRBV6-2/TRBV6-3|TRBJ2-1
CASSYPSGGGSSYNEQFF
TGTGCCAGCAGTTACCCTAGCGGGGGGGGAAGCTCCTACAATGAGCAGTTCTTC
>TRBD1|NA|TRBV5-4|TRBJ1-1
CASSSKRQGRNTEAYF
TGTGCCAGCAGCTCCAAACGACAGGGGAGGAACACTGAAGCTTACTTT
>NA|NA|TRBV4-3|TRBJ1-1
CASRAAGNINTEAFF
TGCGCCAGCAGGGCAGCCGGAAATATTAACACTGAAGCTTTCTTT
>NA|NA|TRBV12-3/TRBV12-4|TRBJ1-1
CASSFNGETEAFF
TGTGCCAGCAGTTTTAACGGGGAGACTGAAGCTTTCTTT
>NA|many|TRBV7-9|TRBJ1-3
CASSSQGNTIYF
TGTGCCAGCAGCTCCCAAGGAAACACCATATATTTT
>NA|many|TRBV12-3/TRBV12-4|TRBJ2-3
CASSPSYGEDTQYF
TGTGCCAGCAGTCCCAGTTACGGGGAGGATACGCAGTATTTT
>NA|many|TRBV6-1|TRBJ2-2
CASSFGISGELFF
TGTGCCAGCAGCTTTGGGATCTCCGGGGAGCTGTTTTTT
>TRBD2|NA|TRBV7-2|TRBJ2-1
CASSSRTSGGYEQFF
TGTGCCAGCAGCTCGAGGACTAGCGGGGGTTATGAGCAGTTCTTC